This paragraph covers one TCR beta chain sequence. Its target is unknown. These data are taken from a study of cytomegalovirus exposure and HLA in healthy donors. Study conclusions and caveats: Listed as cytomegalovirus-associated were 150 to 200 TCR beta chains. Most of the TCR beta V segments (in an earlier analysis) were productive either about 87% or about 30% of the time.

The CDR3 sequence is 16 residues long. Germline V CDR1 and CDR2: SGHRS, YFSETQ. After removal of 4 bases from V and 5 bases from J, the junction contained 8 bases not matched to a gene. The study ran its PCR with 60 Vbeta and 13 Jbeta primers. Sequenced by immunoSEQ multiplex PCR; TCRdb stores in-frame clones only, minus some. The repertoire consists of over 85,000 clones, with 75% to 90% occurring once and the leading ten covering approximately 2.8%. Sequencing was carried out using PBMCs. The chain carries TRBV5-1 and TRBJ1-4; TRBD1 matches 10 bases. The receptor comes from a man in his forties or fifties in good health and CMV-seronegative. CDR3 amino acids: CASSLQPGQGNEKLFF. In DNA, the CDR3 is TGCGCCAGCAGCCTTCAGCCGGGACAGGGGAATGAAAAACTGTTTTTT.